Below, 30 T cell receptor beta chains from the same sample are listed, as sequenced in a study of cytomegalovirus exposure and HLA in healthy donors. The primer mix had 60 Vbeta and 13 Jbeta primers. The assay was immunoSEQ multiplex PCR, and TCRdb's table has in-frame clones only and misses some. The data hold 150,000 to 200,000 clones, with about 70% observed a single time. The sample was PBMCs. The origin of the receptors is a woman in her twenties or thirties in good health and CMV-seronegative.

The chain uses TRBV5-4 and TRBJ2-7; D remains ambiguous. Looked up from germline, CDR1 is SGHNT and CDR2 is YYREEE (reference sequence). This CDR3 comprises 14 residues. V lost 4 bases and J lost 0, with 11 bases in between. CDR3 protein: CASSPTGTSYEQYF. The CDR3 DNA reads TGTGCCAGCAGCCCGACTGGAACCTCCTACGAGCAGTACTTC.

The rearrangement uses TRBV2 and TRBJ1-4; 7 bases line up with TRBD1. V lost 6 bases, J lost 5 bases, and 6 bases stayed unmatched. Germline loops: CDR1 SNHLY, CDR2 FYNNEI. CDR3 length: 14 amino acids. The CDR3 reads CASRETGRNEKLFF. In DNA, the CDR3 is TGTGCCAGCAGAGAGACAGGGCGGAATGAAAAACTGTTTTTT.

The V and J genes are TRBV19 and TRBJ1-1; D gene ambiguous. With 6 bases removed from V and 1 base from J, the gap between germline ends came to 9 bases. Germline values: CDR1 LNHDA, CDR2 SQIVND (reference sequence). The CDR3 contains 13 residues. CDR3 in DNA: TGTGCCAGTAGCCCCCGGGGGAACACTGAAGCTTTCTTT. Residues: CASSPRGNTEAFF.

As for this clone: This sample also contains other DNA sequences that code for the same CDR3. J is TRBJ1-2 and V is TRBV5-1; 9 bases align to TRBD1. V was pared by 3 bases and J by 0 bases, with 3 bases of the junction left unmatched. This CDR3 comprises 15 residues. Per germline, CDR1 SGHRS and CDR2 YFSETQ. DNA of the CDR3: TGCGCCAGCAGCTCTCGACAGGGGGCTAACTATGGCTACACCTTC. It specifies CASSSRQGANYGYTF.

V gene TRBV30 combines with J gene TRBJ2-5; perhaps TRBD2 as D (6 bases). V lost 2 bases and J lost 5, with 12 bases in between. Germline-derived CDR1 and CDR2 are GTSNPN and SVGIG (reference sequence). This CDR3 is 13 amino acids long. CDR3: CAWSTASAETQYF. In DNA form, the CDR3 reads TGTGCCTGGAGTACGGCTAGCGCGGAGACCCAGTACTTC.

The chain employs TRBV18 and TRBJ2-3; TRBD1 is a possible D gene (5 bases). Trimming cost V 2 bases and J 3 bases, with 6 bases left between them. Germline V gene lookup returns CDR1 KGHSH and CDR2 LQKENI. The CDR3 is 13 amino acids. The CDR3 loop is CASSPSGTDTQYF. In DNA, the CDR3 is TGTGCCAGCTCACCATCAGGGACAGATACGCAGTATTTT.

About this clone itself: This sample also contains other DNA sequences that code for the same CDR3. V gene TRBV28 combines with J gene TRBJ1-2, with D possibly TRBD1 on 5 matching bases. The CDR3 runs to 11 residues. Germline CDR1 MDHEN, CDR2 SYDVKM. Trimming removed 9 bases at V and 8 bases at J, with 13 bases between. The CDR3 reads CASRAGSGYTF. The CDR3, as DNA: TGTGCCAGTAGAGCAGGGTCCGGCTACACCTTC.

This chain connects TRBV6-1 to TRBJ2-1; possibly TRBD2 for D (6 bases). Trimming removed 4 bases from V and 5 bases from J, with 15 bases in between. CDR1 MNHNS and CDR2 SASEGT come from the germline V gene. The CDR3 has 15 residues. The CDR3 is CASSARTIDNNEQFF. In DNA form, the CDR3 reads TGTGCCAGCAGTGCTAGGACTATTGACAACAATGAGCAGTTCTTC.

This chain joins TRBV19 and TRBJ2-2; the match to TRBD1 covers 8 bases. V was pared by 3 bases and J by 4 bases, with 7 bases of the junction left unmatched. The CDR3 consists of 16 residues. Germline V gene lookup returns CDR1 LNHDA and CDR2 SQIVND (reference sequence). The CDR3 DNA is TGTGCCAGTAGTATCGAAACTACAGGGGGCACCGGGGAGCTGTTTTTT. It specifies CASSIETTGGTGELFF. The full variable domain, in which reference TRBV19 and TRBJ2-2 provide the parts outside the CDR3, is DGGITQSPKYLFRKEGQNVTLSCEQNLNHDAMYWYRQDPGQGLRLIYYSQIVNDFQKGDIAEGYSVSREKKESFPLTVTSAQKNPTAFYLCASSIETTGGTGELFFGEGSRLTVL.

The DNA for the CDR3 is TGTGCCAGCAGCCTGACGGGGGGGCGCGGGGAGACCCAGTACTTC. This translates into CASSLTGGRGETQYF. J is TRBJ2-5 and V is TRBV5-4, with TRBD2 identical over 8 bases. J lost 5 bases, V lost 4 bases, and 10 bases had no gene match. This CDR3 comprises 15 residues. In germline, CDR1 is SGHNT, CDR2 YYREEE (reference sequence).

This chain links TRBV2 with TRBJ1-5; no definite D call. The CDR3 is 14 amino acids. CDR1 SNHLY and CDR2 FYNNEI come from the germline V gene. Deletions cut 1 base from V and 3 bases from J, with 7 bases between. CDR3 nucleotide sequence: TGTGCCAGCAGTGAAGGTGGCCTCAATCAGCCCCAGCATTTT. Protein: CASSEGGLNQPQHF.

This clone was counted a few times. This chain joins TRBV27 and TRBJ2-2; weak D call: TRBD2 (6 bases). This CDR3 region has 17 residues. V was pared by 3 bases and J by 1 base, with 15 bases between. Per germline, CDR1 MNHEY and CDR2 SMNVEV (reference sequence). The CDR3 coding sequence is TGTGCCAGCAGTTTGGCGGGATCAAGGGTGAACACCGGGGAGCTGTTTTTT. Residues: CASSLAGSRVNTGELFF.

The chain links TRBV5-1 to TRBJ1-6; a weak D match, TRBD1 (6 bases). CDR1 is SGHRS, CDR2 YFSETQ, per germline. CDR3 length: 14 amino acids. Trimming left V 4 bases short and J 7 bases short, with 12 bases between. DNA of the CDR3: TGCGCCAGCAGCCCGGACAGTGAGAATTCACCCCTCCACTTT. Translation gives CASSPDSENSPLHF.

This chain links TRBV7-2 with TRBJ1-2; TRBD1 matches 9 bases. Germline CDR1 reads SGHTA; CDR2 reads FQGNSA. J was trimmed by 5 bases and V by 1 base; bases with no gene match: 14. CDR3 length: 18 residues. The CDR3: CASSLDGTGIRFRYGYTF. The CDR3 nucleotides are TGTGCCAGCAGCTTAGATGGGACAGGGATCAGGTTTAGGTATGGCTACACCTTC.

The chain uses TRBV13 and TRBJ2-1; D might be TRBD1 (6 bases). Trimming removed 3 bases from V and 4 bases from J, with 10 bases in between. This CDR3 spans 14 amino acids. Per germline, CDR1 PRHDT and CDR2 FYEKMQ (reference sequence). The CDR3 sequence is CASSLGATYNEQFF. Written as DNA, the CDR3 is TGTGCCAGCAGCTTGGGGGCTACTTACAATGAGCAGTTCTTC.

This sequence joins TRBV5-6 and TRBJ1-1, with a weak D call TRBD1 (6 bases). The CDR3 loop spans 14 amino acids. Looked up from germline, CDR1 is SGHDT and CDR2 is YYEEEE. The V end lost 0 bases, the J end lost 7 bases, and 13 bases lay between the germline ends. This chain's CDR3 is CASSLEQGMFEAFF. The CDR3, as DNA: TGTGCCAGCAGCTTGGAGCAGGGGATGTTTGAAGCTTTCTTT.

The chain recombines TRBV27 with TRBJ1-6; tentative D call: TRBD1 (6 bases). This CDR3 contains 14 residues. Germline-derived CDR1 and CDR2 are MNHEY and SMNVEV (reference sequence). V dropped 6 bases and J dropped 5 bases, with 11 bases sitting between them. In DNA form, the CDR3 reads TGTGCCAGCAGGTACGGGACAAATAATTCACCCCTCCACTTT. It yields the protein CASRYGTNNSPLHF.

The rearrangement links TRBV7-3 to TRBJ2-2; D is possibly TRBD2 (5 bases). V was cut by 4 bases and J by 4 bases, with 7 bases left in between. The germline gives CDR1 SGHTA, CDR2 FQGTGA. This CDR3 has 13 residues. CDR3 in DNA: TGTGCCAGCAGCTCACTAGTCACCGGGGAGCTGTTTTTT. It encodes CASSSLVTGELFF.

The chain's CDR3 is CASSPTGVNEKLFF. CDR3 coding DNA: TGTGCCAGCAGCCCGACCGGGGTTAATGAAAAACTGTTTTTT. This chain uses TRBV7-2 with TRBJ1-4; no reliable D call. CDR3 length: 14 amino acids. Per germline, CDR1 SGHTA and CDR2 FQGNSA. With 5 bases removed from V and 4 bases from J, the gap between germline ends came to 11 bases. The entire variable domain, with the rest obtained from reference TRBV7-2 and TRBJ1-4, is as follows: GAGVSQSPSNKVTEKGKDVELRCDPISGHTALYWYRQSLGQGLEFLIYFQGNSAPDKSGLPSDRFSAERTGGSVSTLTIQRTQQEDSAVYLCASSPTGVNEKLFFGSGTQLSVL.

In nucleotides, the CDR3 is TGTGCCAGCGGGGGGGCCGGTTACAATGAGCAGTTCTTC. Its protein is CASGGAGYNEQFF. The rearrangement uses TRBV5-4 and TRBJ2-1; possibly TRBD2 for D (7 bases). V was shortened by 7 bases and J by 4 bases, with 12 bases between the two germline ends. Germline CDR1 is SGHNT and CDR2 is YYREEE (reference sequence). CDR3 length: 13 amino acids.

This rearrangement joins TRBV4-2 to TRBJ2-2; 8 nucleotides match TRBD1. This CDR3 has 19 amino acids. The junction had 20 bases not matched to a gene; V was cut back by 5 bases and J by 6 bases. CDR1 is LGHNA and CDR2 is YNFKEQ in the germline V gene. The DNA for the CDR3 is TGTGCCAGCAGCGTAACGATCAGGACAGGGACCCTCCTCGCCGGGGAGCTGTTTTTT. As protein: CASSVTIRTGTLLAGELFF.

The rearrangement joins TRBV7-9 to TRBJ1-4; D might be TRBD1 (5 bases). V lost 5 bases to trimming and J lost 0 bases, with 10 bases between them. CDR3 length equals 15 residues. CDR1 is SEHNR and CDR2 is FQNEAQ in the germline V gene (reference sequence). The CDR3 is CASSPGQPTNEKLFF. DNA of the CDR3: TGTGCCAGCAGCCCTGGACAACCAACTAATGAAAAACTGTTTTTT.

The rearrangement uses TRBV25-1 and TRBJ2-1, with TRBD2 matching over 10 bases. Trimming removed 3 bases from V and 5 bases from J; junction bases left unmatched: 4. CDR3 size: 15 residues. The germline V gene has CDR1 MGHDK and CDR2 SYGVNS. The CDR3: CASSDRTSGDNEQFF. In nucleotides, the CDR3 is TGTGCCAGCAGTGATAGGACTAGCGGAGACAATGAGCAGTTCTTC.

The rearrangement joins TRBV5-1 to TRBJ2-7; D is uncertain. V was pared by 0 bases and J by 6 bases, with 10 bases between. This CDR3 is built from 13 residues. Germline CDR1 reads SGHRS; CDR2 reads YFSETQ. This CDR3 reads CASSLVGPSEQYF. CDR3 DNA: TGCGCCAGCAGCTTGGTGGGCCCTTCCGAGCAGTACTTC.

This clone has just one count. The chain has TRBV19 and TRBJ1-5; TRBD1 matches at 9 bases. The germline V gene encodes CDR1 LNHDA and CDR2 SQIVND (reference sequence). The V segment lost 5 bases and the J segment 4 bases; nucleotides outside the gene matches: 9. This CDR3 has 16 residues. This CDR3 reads CASSPAGTGYNQPQHF. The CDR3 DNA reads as TGTGCCAGTAGTCCCGCCGGGACAGGGTATAATCAGCCCCAGCATTTT.

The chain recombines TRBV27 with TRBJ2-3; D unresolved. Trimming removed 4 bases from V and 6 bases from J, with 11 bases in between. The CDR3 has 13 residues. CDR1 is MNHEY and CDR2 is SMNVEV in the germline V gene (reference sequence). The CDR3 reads CASSSLRWDTQYF. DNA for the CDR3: TGTGCCAGCAGTTCTCTGAGGTGGGATACGCAGTATTTT.

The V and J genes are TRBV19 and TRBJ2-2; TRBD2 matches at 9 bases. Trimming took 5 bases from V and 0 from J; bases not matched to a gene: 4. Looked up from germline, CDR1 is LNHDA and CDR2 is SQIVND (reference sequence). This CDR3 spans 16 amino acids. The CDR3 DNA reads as TGTGCCAGTAGTGACGCGGGAGGGCCGAACACCGGGGAGCTGTTTTTT. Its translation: CASSDAGGPNTGELFF.

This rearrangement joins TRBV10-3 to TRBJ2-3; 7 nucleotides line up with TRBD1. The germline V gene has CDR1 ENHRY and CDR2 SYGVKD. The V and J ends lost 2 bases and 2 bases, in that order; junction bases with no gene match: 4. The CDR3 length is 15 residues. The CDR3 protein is CAISETGTATDTQYF. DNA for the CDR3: TGTGCCATCAGTGAGACCGGGACAGCCACAGATACGCAGTATTTT.

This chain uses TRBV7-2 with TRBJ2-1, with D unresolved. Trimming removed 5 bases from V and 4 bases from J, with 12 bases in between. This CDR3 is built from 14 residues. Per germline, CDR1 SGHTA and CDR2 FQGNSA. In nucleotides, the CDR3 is TGTGCCAGCAGCGGGCATACTCATTACAATGAGCAGTTCTTC. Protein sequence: CASSGHTHYNEQFF.

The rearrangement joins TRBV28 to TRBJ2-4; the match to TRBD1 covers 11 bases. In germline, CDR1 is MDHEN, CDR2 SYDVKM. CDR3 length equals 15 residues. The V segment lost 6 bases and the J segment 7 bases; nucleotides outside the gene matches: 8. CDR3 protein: CASRIQGTGGNIQYF. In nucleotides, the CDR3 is TGTGCCAGCAGGATCCAAGGGACAGGGGGGAACATTCAGTACTTC.